This entry lists 20 T cell receptor beta chains sequenced from one sample in a study of spatial heterogeneity in lung cancer. Time point noted: blood at routine non-recurrence follow-up after resection. TCRdb re-derived calls from the 5' RACE reads in MiXCR, one entry per CDR3 protein. Of 72,000 or so distinct CDR3 sequences in the sample, roughly 9% are singletons; the top ten hold under 2.5%. The sequenced sample was PBMCs, obtained at follow-up. These receptors originate from a female donor with early-stage non-small cell lung cancer.

There are many counts of this clonotype. This chain uses TRBV20-1 with TRBJ2-5; 7 positions agree with TRBD2. V was pared by 1 base and J by 5 bases, with 7 bases of the junction left unmatched. The CDR3 has 14 amino acids. Per the germline V gene, CDR1 is DFQATT and CDR2 is SNEGSKA (reference sequence). CDR3 coding DNA: TGCAGTGCTAGAGTCGGGGGAGGGCAGGAGACCCAGTACTTC. Its translation: CSARVGGGQETQYF.

CDR3 sequence reads: CASSFFMGTTQYF. In DNA, the CDR3 is TGTGCCAGCAGCTTTTTTATGGGGACAACGCAGTATTTT. The V gene is TRBV11-3, the J gene TRBJ2-3; D might be TRBD1 (6 bases). This CDR3 has 13 residues. CDR1 is SGHNT and CDR2 is YENEEA in the germline V gene. Trimming pared 3 bases from V and 9 bases from J, leaving 13 bases between.

Concerning this clonotype: Possible read error: a much larger clone is one base away. The rearrangement links TRBV7-2 to TRBJ1-2, with a weak D call TRBD1 (6 bases). This CDR3 is 16 amino acids long. CDR1 and CDR2 from the germline V gene are SGHTA and FQGNSA. V shed 1 base and J shed 2 bases, with 14 bases lying between them. This CDR3 reads CASSLGGPGSNYGYTF. CDR3 coding DNA: TGTGCCAGCAGCTTAGGGGGGCCAGGGTCCAACTATGGCTACACCTTC.

J is TRBJ1-1 and V is TRBV6-6; D is unresolved. The CDR3 extends over 12 amino acids. Trimming shortened V by 6 bases and J by 5 bases, and 10 bases separated the two germline ends. Per germline, CDR1 MNHNY and CDR2 SVGAGI (reference sequence). The CDR3 loop is CASSTRATEAFF. For the CDR3, the DNA is TGTGCCAGCAGCACACGAGCGACTGAAGCTTTCTTT.

At least ten counts were recorded for this clonotype. The J gene is TRBJ2-3, the V gene TRBV18, with a possible D match to TRBD1 (6 bases). V shed 3 bases and J shed 10 bases, with 17 bases lying between them. Looked up from germline, CDR1 is KGHSH and CDR2 is LQKENI. The CDR3 is made up of 14 amino acids. CDR3 sequence: CASSPPGQTYPQYF. The CDR3 DNA follows: TGTGCCAGCTCACCCCCCGGACAGACTTATCCGCAGTATTTT. The full variable domain, its missing parts supplied by reference TRBV18 and TRBJ2-3, is NAGVMQNPRHLVRRRGQEARLRCSPMKGHSHVYWYRQLPEEGLKFMVYLQKENIIDESGMPKERFSAEFPKEGPSILRIQQVVRGDSAAYFCASSPPGQTYPQYFGPGTRLTVL.

This clonotype came up a few times. The chain carries TRBV12-3 or TRBV12-4 and TRBJ2-3; 7 positions match TRBD2. There are 14 residues in the CDR3. V trimming: 10 bases; J trimming: 4 bases; junction bases outside the gene matches: 11. The CDR3 nucleotides read TGTGCCACCTCAAGAGCGGGAAGTGCAGATACGCAGTATTTT. As protein: CATSRAGSADTQYF.

This clonotype was detected ten times or more. V is TRBV18 and J is TRBJ1-1; D gene uncertain. Trimming shortened V by 2 bases and J by 0 bases, and 13 bases separated the two germline ends. Germline CDR1 and CDR2: KGHSH and LQKENI. There are 16 residues in the CDR3. The CDR3 sequence is CASSPGRQGLNTEAFF. In DNA, the CDR3 is TGTGCCAGCTCACCAGGAAGGCAAGGTTTGAACACTGAAGCTTTCTTT.

In its sample, this clonotype was seen many times. This chain connects TRBV28 to TRBJ1-2, with unresolved D. This CDR3 region has 12 residues. The V gene's germline CDR1 is MDHEN and CDR2 SYDVKM. Trimming took 6 bases from V and 8 from J, leaving 13 bases between them. CDR3 residues: CASSPVVKGYTF. In DNA, the CDR3 is TGTGCCAGCAGCCCTGTGGTAAAAGGCTACACCTTC.

This chain connects TRBV5-1 to TRBJ2-1; TRBD2 aligns across 9 bases. The CDR3 totals 15 residues. Germline trimming cut 0 bases from V and 4 bases from J; bases unmatched to any gene: 2. Germline CDR1 reads SGHRS; CDR2 reads YFSETQ. DNA for the CDR3: TGCGCCAGCAGCTTGGATCTAGCGGGATACAATGAGCAGTTCTTC. This translates into CASSLDLAGYNEQFF.

This clonotype was seen a few times. The gene calls are TRBV5-4 and TRBJ2-7; 7 bases are shared with TRBD1. Germline trimming cut 3 bases from V and 2 bases from J; bases unmatched to any gene: 5. The CDR3 contains 14 residues. The germline CDR1 and CDR2 sequences are SGHNT and YYREEE (reference sequence). The chain's CDR3 is CASSSTGPTYEQYF. Written as DNA, the CDR3 is TGTGCCAGCAGCTCGACAGGGCCTACCTACGAGCAGTACTTC.

This clonotype was found many times. V and J are TRBV5-1 and TRBJ1-5; 7 bases align to TRBD1. The CDR3 extends over 15 amino acids. Germline CDR1 SGHRS, CDR2 YFSETQ. V lost 2 bases, J lost 1 base, and 3 bases stayed unmatched. CDR3 protein: CASSLAGGSNQPQHF. The CDR3 DNA sequence: TGCGCCAGCAGCTTAGCAGGGGGGAGCAATCAGCCCCAGCATTTT.

The chain joins TRBV5-1 to TRBJ2-7, with D unclear. V gave up 4 bases and J gave up 5 bases, with 7 bases separating them. This CDR3 has 11 amino acids. Per the germline V gene, CDR1 is SGHRS and CDR2 is YFSETQ. The CDR3 DNA reads TGCGCCAGCAGCCGTATGGACGAGCAGTACTTC. It is translated as CASSRMDEQYF.

On this clonotype: A much larger clone is a single base away; this may be a read error. This rearrangement joins TRBV5-1 to TRBJ2-7; the match to TRBD2 covers 7 bases. This CDR3 spans 14 amino acids. With V trimmed by 4 bases and J by 7 bases, 11 bases remained unmatched. The germline CDR1 and CDR2 sequences are SGHRS and YFSETQ. Here the CDR3 DNA reads TGCGCCAGCAGCACGGCTAGCGGCCTGATTGAGCAGTACTTC. Translated: CASSTASGLIEQYF.

This clonotype was seen repeatedly, ten times or more. The CDR3 nucleotides read TGCGCCAGCCATCCTCAGGACACAACTAGCGGGAGGGCCGTGGGAGAGCAGTTCTTC. Its translation is CASHPQDTTSGRAVGEQFF. This chain connects TRBV5-1 to TRBJ2-1; 13 bases map to TRBD2. V trimming: 7 bases; J trimming: 10 bases; junction bases outside the gene matches: 23. The CDR3 sequence is 19 residues long. CDR1 SGHRS and CDR2 YFSETQ come from the germline V gene. Using reference TRBV5-1 and TRBJ2-1 for the parts outside the CDR3, the full variable domain is KAGVTQTPRYLIKTRGQQVTLSCSPISGHRSVSWYQQTPGQGLQFLFEYFSETQRNKGNFPGRFSGRQFSNSRSEMNVSTLELGDSALYLCASHPQDTTSGRAVGEQFFGPGTRLTVL.

The chain has TRBV6-6 and TRBJ1-1, with no clear D. Germline values: CDR1 MNHNY, CDR2 SVGAGI (reference sequence). V was pared by 7 bases and J by 3 bases, with 15 bases between. The CDR3 is 14 residues long. The CDR3 sequence: CASITGWMYTEAFF. DNA of the CDR3: TGTGCCAGCATCACGGGATGGATGTACACTGAAGCTTTCTTT.

CDR3 DNA sequence: TGCGCCAGCAGCCAGAGGGACTACGAGCAGTACTTC. Its protein product is CASSQRDYEQYF. V usage is TRBV5-1 and J usage is TRBJ2-7; possibly TRBD2 for D (5 bases). CDR1 is SGHRS, CDR2 YFSETQ, per germline. This CDR3 comprises 12 residues. The germline V and J ends were trimmed by 4 bases and 3 bases, with 8 bases remaining between them.

This clonotype was seen ten or more times. This chain links TRBV20-1 with TRBJ2-3; 7 nucleotides align to TRBD2. In germline, CDR1 is DFQATT, CDR2 SNEGSKA (reference sequence). This CDR3 is built from 15 residues. J was trimmed by 0 bases and V by 3 bases; bases with no gene match: 6. DNA for the CDR3: TGCAGTGCTAGTGGCGGGAGCTTTAGCACAGATACGCAGTATTTT. Amino acid sequence: CSASGGSFSTDTQYF.

This clonotype was observed at least ten times. V usage is TRBV2 and J usage is TRBJ1-2; 7 nucleotides line up with TRBD1. J gave up 2 bases and V 8 bases, and 5 bases lay outside the gene matches. Germline CDR1 and CDR2: SNHLY and FYNNEI. There are 13 residues in the CDR3. The CDR3 coding sequence is TGTGCCAGCGGGGGGACAGCCAACTATGGCTACACCTTC. This gives the protein CASGGTANYGYTF.

The rearrangement uses TRBV12-3 or TRBV12-4 and TRBJ1-2; D gene ambiguous. Trimming removed 2 bases at V and 8 bases at J, with 9 bases between. The length of the CDR3 is 12 residues. CDR3: CASSLKGKGYTF. The CDR3 DNA reads as TGTGCCAGCAGTTTAAAAGGGAAAGGCTACACCTTC.

The chain has TRBV11-2 and TRBJ2-6; 7 bases are shared with TRBD1. This CDR3 has 19 amino acids. Germline loops: CDR1 SGHAT, CDR2 FQNNGV. The V and J ends lost 3 bases and 4 bases, in that order; junction bases with no gene match: 15. The CDR3 spells CASSFLRDSRLRGANVLTF. The CDR3 DNA sequence: TGTGCCAGCAGCTTCCTCCGGGACAGTAGGCTTCGCGGGGCCAACGTCCTGACTTTC.